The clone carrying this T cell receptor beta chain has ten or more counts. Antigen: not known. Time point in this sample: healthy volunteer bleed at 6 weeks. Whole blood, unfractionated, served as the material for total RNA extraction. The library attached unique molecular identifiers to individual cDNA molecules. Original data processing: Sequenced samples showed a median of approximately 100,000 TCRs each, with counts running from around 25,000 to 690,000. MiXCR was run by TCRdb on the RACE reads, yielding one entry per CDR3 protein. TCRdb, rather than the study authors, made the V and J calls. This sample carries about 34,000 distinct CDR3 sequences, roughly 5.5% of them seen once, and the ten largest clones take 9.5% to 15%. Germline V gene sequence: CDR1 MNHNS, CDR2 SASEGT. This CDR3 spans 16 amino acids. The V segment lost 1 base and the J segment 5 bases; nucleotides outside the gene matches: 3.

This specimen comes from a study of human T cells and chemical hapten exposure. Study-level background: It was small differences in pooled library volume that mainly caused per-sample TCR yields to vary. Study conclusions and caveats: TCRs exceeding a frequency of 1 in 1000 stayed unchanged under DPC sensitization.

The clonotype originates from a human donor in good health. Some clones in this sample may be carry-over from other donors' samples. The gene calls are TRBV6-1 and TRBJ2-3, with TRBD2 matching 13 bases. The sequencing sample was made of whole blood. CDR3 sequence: CASSEGLAGGIDTQYF. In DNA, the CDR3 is TGTGCCAGCAGTGAAGGACTAGCGGGGGGTATAGATACGCAGTATTTT.